The sequence of this T cell receptor (beta chain) was determined in a study of CD8 T cells in ankylosing spondylitis. TCRdb re-called the 5' RACE reads through MiXCR, storing one row per CDR3 protein. The table includes 450,000 to 550,000 distinct CDR3 sequences, 5.3% detected once. Germline CDR1 SEHNR, CDR2 FQNEAQ (reference sequence). The V and J ends lost 5 bases and 0 bases, in that order; junction bases with no gene match: 7. This CDR3 contains 16 residues. This clonotype was picked up many times. What it binds is not known. Overall study findings and caveats: Seemingly distinctive of ankylosing spondylitis blood was a TCR beta motif formed by eight highly homologous variants.

The sequence came from a male donor with ankylosing spondylitis. The chain uses TRBV7-9 and TRBJ1-5; 7 nucleotides align to TRBD1. The sequencing sample was made of blood, either unsorted or a sorted T cell fraction (not recorded which). The CDR3: CASSQGQPYSNQPQHF. The CDR3 region has the DNA TGTGCCAGCAGCCAGGGACAGCCATATAGCAATCAGCCCCAGCATTTT. Variable domain in full (rest from reference TRBV7-9 and TRBJ1-5): DTGVSQNPRHKITKRGQNVTFRCDPISEHNRLYWYRQTLGQGPEFLTYFQNEAQLEKSRLLSDRFSAERPKGSFSTLEIQRTEQGDSAMYLCASSQGQPYSNQPQHFGDGTRLSIL.